This TCR beta chain was observed in a study of T cells after somatic rescue of genetic block (dated by TCRdb to 2018 to 2021). About the investigation overall: The study assessed how robust, over the long term, a T-cell system was when the system had developed through somatic rescue of a genetic block in T-cell development.

The library was made by the immunoSEQ multiplex PCR assay. TCRdb carries this immuneACCESS record with in-frame sequences only. Its versions omit some clonotypes, under half of them owing to an unresolved V gene in the studies checked, with the rest unexplained. The table for this sample lists 110,000 or so clones; about 89% of them were counted only once. Approximately 1.4% of the sample comes from the top ten. Comment on this clone: The target of this receptor is not known. There are no base qualities to consult, and no much larger clone falls within one base.

The specimen sequenced was peripheral blood mononuclear cells (PBMCs). The origin of this receptor is a woman aged 18-29 years.

The encoded CDR3 is CASSKGTDNQPQHF. The nucleotides read TGTGCCAGCAGTAAGGGGACAGACAATCAGCCCCAGCATTTT. The rearranged segments are TRBV5-8 and TRBJ1-5; 7 bases in the junction line up with TRBD1. CDR3 length: 14 amino acids, cysteine to phenylalanine. Of all the DNA, just the CDR3 is kept, 42 bases in frame from base 1. CDR1 SGHTS and CDR2 YDEGEE are derived from the germline V gene. Here V drops 5 bases and J drops 3 bases, and the junction holds 5 bases not matched to any gene.